The 22 T cell receptor beta chains given below trace back to one sample, sequenced in a study of blood T cell repertoires in COVID-19. The method was immunoSEQ multiplex PCR; TCRdb's version includes in-frame clones alone and lacks a portion of them. In the table there are some 110,000 clones, just over 85% of which are singletons. The sample consisted of peripheral blood. These receptors were collected from a man aged 35 to 55 with acute or convalescent COVID-19.

V is TRBV7-8 and J is TRBJ2-1, with TRBD2 matching over 9 bases. The CDR3 extends over 16 amino acids. The germline V gene encodes CDR1 SGHVS and CDR2 FQNEAQ. V lost 1 base, J lost 5 bases, and 6 bases stayed unmatched. The CDR3 region has the DNA TGTGCCAGCAGCTTAGACGCGGGAGGGTCCCACAATGAGCAGTTCTTC. It translates to CASSLDAGGSHNEQFF.

The chain recombines TRBV5-4 with TRBJ1-1; 7 bases map to TRBD1. There are 14 residues in the CDR3. CDR1 and CDR2 (germline): SGHNT, YYREEE (reference sequence). V dropped 4 bases and J dropped 6; count of bases not matched to a gene: 9. Here the CDR3 DNA reads TGTGCCAGCAGCCCAGGGGGACGTCTGTCTGAAGCTTTCTTT. Residues: CASSPGGRLSEAFF.

CDR3 DNA: TGTGCCAGCAGCCGCAATGTCGGTCCCATCACTGAAGCTTTCTTT. Amino acid sequence: CASSRNVGPITEAFF. This chain links TRBV7-2 with TRBJ1-1; D is uncertain. V lost 5 bases and J lost 4, with 17 bases in between. CDR3 length: 15 residues. CDR1 SGHTA and CDR2 FQGNSA come from the germline V gene.

The CDR3 protein is CSADGQGGETQYF. CDR3 in DNA: TGCAGCGCCGATGGACAGGGTGGAGAGACCCAGTACTTC. The chain recombines TRBV29-1 with TRBJ2-5; 8 bases match TRBD1. CDR3 length: 13 residues. Germline V gene lookup returns CDR1 SQVTM and CDR2 ANQGSEA. J gave up 4 bases and V 7 bases, and 8 bases lay outside the gene matches.

The chain is built from TRBV27 and TRBJ1-2, with TRBD1 matching 7 bases. Trimming removed 3 bases from V and 4 bases from J; junction bases left unmatched: 8. Germline V lookup: CDR1 MNHEY, CDR2 SMNVEV (reference sequence). The CDR3 sequence is 15 residues long. CDR3 in amino acids: CASSLLGQRTYGYTF. CDR3 nucleotides: TGTGCCAGCAGTTTGTTGGGACAGAGGACCTATGGCTACACCTTC.

The chain recombines TRBV6-5 with TRBJ1-5; 7 positions match TRBD1. V was clipped by 2 bases and J by 9 bases; unmatched bases: 10. The CDR3 has 15 amino acids. Germline CDR1 MNHEY, CDR2 SVGAGI. CDR3 sequence: CASSYAAAGGGPQHF. The CDR3 coding sequence is TGTGCCAGCAGTTACGCCGCGGCAGGGGGAGGGCCCCAGCATTTT.

The gene calls are TRBV5-4 and TRBJ1-2, with D unclear. Looked up from germline, CDR1 is SGHNT and CDR2 is YYREEE (reference sequence). V was trimmed by 4 bases and J by 3 bases, leaving 10 bases between them. The CDR3 extends over 13 amino acids. CDR3 nucleotides: TGTGCCAGCAGCCAGTCTTCACACTATGGCTACACCTTC. Translation gives CASSQSSHYGYTF.

The chain uses TRBV4-3 and TRBJ1-6; D is uncertain. With 0 bases removed from V and 4 bases from J, the gap between germline ends came to 7 bases. Per germline, CDR1 LGHNA and CDR2 YSLEER. This CDR3 has 15 residues. This chain's CDR3 is CASSQDSGYNSPLHF. The CDR3 nucleotides are TGCGCCAGCAGCCAAGATTCCGGGTATAATTCACCCCTCCACTTT.

Comments on this clone: Other DNA sequences within the sample encode an identical CDR3. This chain uses TRBV6-2 or TRBV6-3 with TRBJ1-2, with a possible D match to TRBD1 (6 bases). Germline lookup yields CDR1 MNHEY and CDR2 SVGEGT. The CDR3 totals 13 residues. The ends were cut back, 5 bases at V and 8 bases at J, with 15 bases in the middle. This CDR3 reads CASSPGQRRGYTF. The CDR3 nucleotides read TGTGCCAGCAGTCCAGGACAGCGGAGGGGCTACACCTTC.

By proportion, this clone is large (0.1 to 1%). J is TRBJ1-6 and V is TRBV3-1 (or the pseudogene TRBV3-2), with D tentatively TRBD1 (5 bases). The V and J ends lost 2 bases and 8 bases respectively, with 10 bases between them. This CDR3 has 14 residues. Germline V lookup: CDR1 LGHDT, CDR2 YNNKEL (reference sequence). CDR3 sequence reads: CASSQQGAHSPLHF. The CDR3 DNA follows: TGTGCCAGCAGCCAACAGGGTGCCCATTCACCCCTCCACTTT.

This chain connects TRBV3-1 (or the pseudogene TRBV3-2) to TRBJ2-3; 7 positions match TRBD2. The germline V gene encodes CDR1 LGHDT and CDR2 YNNKEL (reference sequence). The CDR3 is 15 amino acids. J was trimmed by 1 base and V by 6 bases; bases with no gene match: 7. CDR3 bases: TGTGCCAGCAGTTCTGCTAGCGGAGGCACAGATACGCAGTATTTT. Its translation is CASSSASGGTDTQYF.

The chain is built from TRBV6-6 and TRBJ2-5; TRBD2 agrees at 8 bases. Germline V CDR1 and CDR2: MNHNY, SVGAGI (reference sequence). The CDR3 is 14 residues long. The trim removed 6 bases at V and 4 bases at J, leaving 7 bases unmatched. CDR3 sequence reads: CASSKAGVGETQYF. CDR3 sequence (DNA): TGTGCCAGCAGCAAAGCGGGAGTTGGAGAGACCCAGTACTTC.

The chain links TRBV2 to TRBJ2-4, with 7 bases aligning to TRBD1. Trimming cost V 1 base and J 6 bases; bases outside gene matches: 9. This CDR3 has 16 amino acids. Germline CDR1 SNHLY, CDR2 FYNNEI. CDR3 sequence reads: CASSEGDRARANIQYF. CDR3 nucleotide sequence: TGTGCCAGCAGTGAAGGAGACAGGGCGCGGGCAAACATTCAGTACTTC.

This chain uses TRBV3-1 (or the pseudogene TRBV3-2) with TRBJ2-3; 9 nucleotides match TRBD2. Germline-derived CDR1 and CDR2 are LGHDT and YNNKEL (reference sequence). This CDR3 is built from 16 residues. The trim removed 4 bases at V and 2 bases at J, leaving 7 bases unmatched. CDR3 sequence (DNA): TGTGCCAGCAGCCTTGGGACTAGCCGGAACACAGATACGCAGTATTTT. Protein product: CASSLGTSRNTDTQYF.

This chain uses TRBV30 with TRBJ1-5; TRBD1 aligns across 9 bases. The V gene's germline CDR1 is GTSNPN and CDR2 SVGIG (reference sequence). The J segment lost 4 bases and the V segment lost 3 bases, leaving 4 bases of the junction unmatched. The CDR3 has 14 amino acids. CDR3 region: CAWSPDRGNQPQHF. DNA of the CDR3: TGTGCCTGGAGCCCAGACAGGGGGAATCAGCCCCAGCATTTT.

In its sample, this clone was seen a few times. This chain links TRBV3-1 (or the pseudogene TRBV3-2) with TRBJ1-1; D is unresolved. Trimming took 1 base from V and 4 from J, leaving 13 bases between them. CDR3 length: 15 residues. Germline lookup yields CDR1 LGHDT and CDR2 YNNKEL (reference sequence). The CDR3 DNA is TGTGCCAGCAGCCAAGCCGGCCGGGCGGGCACTGAAGCTTTCTTT. As protein: CASSQAGRAGTEAFF.

A single count supports this clone. The chain combines TRBV30 with TRBJ1-3; TRBD1 might be the D (5 bases). Germline V lookup: CDR1 GTSNPN, CDR2 SVGIG (reference sequence). CDR3 length: 16 residues. V lost 1 base and J 3 bases, leaving 16 bases between the germline ends. CDR3: CAWSAGQTNFGNTIYF. CDR3 DNA sequence: TGTGCCTGGAGTGCAGGACAAACTAACTTTGGAAACACCATATATTTT. The full variable domain, with the rest looked up from reference TRBV30 and TRBJ1-3, is SQTIHQWPATLVQPVGSPLSLECTVEGTSNPNLYWYRQAAGRGLQLLFYSVGIGQISSEVPQNLSASRPQDRQFILSSKKLLLSDSGFYLCAWSAGQTNFGNTIYFGEGSWLTVV.

J is TRBJ1-5 and V is TRBV6-6; the D gene is possibly TRBD1 (6 bases). V lost 5 bases to trimming and J lost 0 bases, with 8 bases between them. Germline V gene lookup returns CDR1 MNHNY and CDR2 SVGAGI (reference sequence). CDR3 length: 14 residues. CDR3 DNA: TGTGCCAGCAGTGCAGGGGCTAGCAATCAGCCCCAGCATTTT. Protein: CASSAGASNQPQHF.

The chain uses TRBV6-5 and TRBJ2-5; 7 bases are a match to TRBD1. V lost 5 bases and J lost 4; bases outside the gene matches: 10. Germline lookup yields CDR1 MNHEY and CDR2 SVGAGI. The length of the CDR3 is 15 residues. The CDR3 DNA sequence: TGTGCCAGCAGTCCCTCAGGGGGTGTTGGAGAGACCCAGTACTTC. Protein sequence: CASSPSGGVGETQYF.

The genes are TRBV5-5 and TRBJ1-1; TRBD1 agrees at 10 bases. This CDR3 has 16 residues. V shed 4 bases and J 3 bases; nucleotides not matched to a gene: 9. Germline V gives CDR1 SGHKS, CDR2 YYEKEE (reference sequence). Written as DNA, the CDR3 is TGTGCCAGCAGCGATACCCCGGGACAGGGGTACACTGAAGCTTTCTTT. This translates into CASSDTPGQGYTEAFF.

The chain joins TRBV6-6 to TRBJ1-2, with D maybe TRBD1 (6 bases). CDR1 is MNHNY and CDR2 is SVGAGI in the germline V gene (reference sequence). This CDR3 spans 13 amino acids. Trimming left V 6 bases short and J 2 bases short, with 10 bases between. Here the CDR3 DNA reads TGTGCCAGCAGCTATACAGGGAACTATGGCTACACCTTC. Translated, it gives CASSYTGNYGYTF.

J is TRBJ2-7 and V is TRBV9, with 8 bases aligning to TRBD1. V shed 4 bases, J shed 3 bases, and the junction held 6 bases outside the gene matches. CDR1 is SGDLS and CDR2 is YYNGEE in the germline V gene. The CDR3 is 14 residues long. CDR3 DNA sequence: TGTGCCAGCAGCCCCAATACAGGGGGCTACGAGCAGTACTTC. The encoded protein is CASSPNTGGYEQYF.